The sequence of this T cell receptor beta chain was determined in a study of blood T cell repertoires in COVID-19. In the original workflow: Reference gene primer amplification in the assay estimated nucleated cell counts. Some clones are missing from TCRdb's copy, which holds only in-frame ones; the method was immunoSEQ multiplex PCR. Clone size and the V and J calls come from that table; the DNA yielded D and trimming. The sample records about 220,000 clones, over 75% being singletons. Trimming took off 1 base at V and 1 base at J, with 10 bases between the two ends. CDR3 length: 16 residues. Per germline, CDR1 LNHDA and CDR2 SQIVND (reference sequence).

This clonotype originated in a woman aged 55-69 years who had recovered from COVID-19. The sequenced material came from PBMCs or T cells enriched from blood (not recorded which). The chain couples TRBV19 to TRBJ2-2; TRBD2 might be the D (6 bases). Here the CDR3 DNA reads TGTGCCAGTAGTATAGTAGGAGGGATGAACACCGGGGAGCTGTTTTTT. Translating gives CASSIVGGMNTGELFF.